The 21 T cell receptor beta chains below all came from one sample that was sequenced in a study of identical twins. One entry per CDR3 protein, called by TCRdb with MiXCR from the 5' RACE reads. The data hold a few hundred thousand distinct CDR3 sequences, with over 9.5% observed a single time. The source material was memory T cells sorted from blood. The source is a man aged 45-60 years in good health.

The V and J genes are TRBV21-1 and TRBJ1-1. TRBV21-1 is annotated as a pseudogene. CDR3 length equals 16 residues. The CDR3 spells CASSKAETGMNTEAFF. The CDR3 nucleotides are TGTGCCAGCAGCAAAGCAGAGACGGGGATGAACACTGAAGCTTTCTTT.

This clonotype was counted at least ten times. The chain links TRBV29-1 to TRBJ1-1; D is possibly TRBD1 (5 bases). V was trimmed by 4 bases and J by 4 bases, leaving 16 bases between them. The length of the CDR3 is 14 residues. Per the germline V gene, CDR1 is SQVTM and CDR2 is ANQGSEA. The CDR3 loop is CSVARGLFGTEAFF. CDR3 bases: TGCAGCGTTGCACGGGGGTTGTTTGGCACTGAAGCTTTCTTT. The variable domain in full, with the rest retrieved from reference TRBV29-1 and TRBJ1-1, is SAVISQKPSRDICQRGTSLTIQCQVDSQVTMMFWYRQQPGQSLTLIATANQGSEATYESGFVIDKFPISRPNLTFSTLTVSNMSPEDSSIYLCSVARGLFGTEAFFGQGTRLTVV.

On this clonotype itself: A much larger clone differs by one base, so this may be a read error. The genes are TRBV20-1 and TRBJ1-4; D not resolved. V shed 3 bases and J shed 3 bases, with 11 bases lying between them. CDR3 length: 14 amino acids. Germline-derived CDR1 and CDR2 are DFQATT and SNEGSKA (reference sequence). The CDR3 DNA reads TGCAGTGCTAGTAGAAGCCTACCTAATGAAAAACTGTTTTTT. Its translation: CSASRSLPNEKLFF.

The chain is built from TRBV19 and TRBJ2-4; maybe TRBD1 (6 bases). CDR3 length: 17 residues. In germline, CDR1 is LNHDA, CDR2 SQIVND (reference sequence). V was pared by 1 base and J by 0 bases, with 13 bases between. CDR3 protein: CASSIGGTPLAKNIQYF. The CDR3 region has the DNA TGTGCCAGTAGTATAGGGGGGACACCTCTAGCCAAAAACATTCAGTACTTC.

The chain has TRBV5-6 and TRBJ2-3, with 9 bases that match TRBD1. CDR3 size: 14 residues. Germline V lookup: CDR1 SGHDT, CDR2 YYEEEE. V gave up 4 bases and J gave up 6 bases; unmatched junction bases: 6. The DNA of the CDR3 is TGTGCCAGCAGCAAGGACAGGGGTTTCGATACGCAGTATTTT. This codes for CASSKDRGFDTQYF.

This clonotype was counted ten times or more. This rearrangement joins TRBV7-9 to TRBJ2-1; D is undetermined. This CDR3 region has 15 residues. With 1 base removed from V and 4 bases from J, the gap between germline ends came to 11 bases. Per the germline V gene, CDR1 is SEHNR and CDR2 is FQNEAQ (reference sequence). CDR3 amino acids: CASSLGVGSYNEQFF. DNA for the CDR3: TGTGCCAGCAGCTTAGGGGTAGGCTCATACAATGAGCAGTTCTTC.

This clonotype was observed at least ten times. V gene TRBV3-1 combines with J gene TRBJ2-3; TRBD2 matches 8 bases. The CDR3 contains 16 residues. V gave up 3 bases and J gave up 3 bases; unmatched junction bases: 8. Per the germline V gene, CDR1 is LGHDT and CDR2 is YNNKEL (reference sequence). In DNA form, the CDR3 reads TGTGCCAGCAGCCAGAGACTTAGCGGGGAGACAGATACGCAGTATTTT. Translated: CASSQRLSGETDTQYF.

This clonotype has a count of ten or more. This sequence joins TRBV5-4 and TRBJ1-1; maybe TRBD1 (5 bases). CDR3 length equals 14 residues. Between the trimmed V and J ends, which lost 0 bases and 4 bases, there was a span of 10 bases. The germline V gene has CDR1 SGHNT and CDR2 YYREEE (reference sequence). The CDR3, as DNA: TGTGCCAGCAGCTTGGGGGGGAGGTTCACTGAAGCTTTCTTT. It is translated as CASSLGGRFTEAFF. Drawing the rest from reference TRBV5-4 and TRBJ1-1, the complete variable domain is ETGVTQSPTHLIKTRGQQVTLRCSSQSGHNTVSWYQQALGQGPQFIFQYYREEENGRGNFPPRFSGLQFPNYSSELNVNALELDDSALYLCASSLGGRFTEAFFGQGTRLTVV.

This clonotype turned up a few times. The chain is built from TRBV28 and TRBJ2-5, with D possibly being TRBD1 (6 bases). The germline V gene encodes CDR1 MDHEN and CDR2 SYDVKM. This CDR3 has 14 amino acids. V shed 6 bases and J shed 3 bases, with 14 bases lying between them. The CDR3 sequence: CASRTRQDEETQYF. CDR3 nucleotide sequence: TGTGCCAGCAGAACCAGACAGGACGAAGAGACCCAGTACTTC.

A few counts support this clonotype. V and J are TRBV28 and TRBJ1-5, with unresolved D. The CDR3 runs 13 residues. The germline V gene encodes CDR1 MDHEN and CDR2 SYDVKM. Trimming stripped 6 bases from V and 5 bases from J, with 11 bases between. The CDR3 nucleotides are TGTGCCAGCAGAGTGGGAATACATCAGCCCCAGCATTTT. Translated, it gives CASRVGIHQPQHF.

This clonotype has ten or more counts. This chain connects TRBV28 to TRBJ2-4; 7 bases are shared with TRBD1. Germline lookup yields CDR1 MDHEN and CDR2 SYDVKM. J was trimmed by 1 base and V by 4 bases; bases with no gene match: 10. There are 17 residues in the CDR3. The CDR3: CASSSLRGPSAKNIQYF. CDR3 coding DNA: TGTGCCAGCAGTTCCCTGAGGGGGCCTAGCGCCAAAAACATTCAGTACTTC. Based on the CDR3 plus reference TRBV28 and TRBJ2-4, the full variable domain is DVKVTQSSRYLVKRTGEKVFLECVQDMDHENMFWYRQDPGLGLRLIYFSYDVKMKEKGDIPEGYSVSREKKERFSLILESASTNQTSMYLCASSSLRGPSAKNIQYFGAGTRLSVL.

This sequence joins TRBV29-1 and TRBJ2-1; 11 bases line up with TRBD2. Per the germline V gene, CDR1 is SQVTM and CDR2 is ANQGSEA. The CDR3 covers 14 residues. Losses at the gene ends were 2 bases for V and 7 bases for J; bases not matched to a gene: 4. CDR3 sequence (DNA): TGCAGCGTTGAATATAGCGGGAGGGGTAATGAGCAGTTCTTC. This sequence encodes CSVEYSGRGNEQFF.

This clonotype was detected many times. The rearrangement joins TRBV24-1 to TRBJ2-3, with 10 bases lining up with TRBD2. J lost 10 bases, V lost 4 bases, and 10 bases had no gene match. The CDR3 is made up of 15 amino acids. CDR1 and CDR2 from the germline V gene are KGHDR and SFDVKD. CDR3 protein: CATSEPSGRAEAQYF. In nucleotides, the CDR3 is TGTGCCACCAGTGAACCAAGCGGGAGGGCCGAGGCGCAGTATTTT.

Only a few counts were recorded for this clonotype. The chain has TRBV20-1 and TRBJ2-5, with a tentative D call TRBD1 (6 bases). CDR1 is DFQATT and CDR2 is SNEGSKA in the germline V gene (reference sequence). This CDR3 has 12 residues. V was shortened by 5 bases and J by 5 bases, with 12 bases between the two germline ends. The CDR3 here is CSARQGPETQYF. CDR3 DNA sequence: TGCAGTGCTCGTCAGGGGCCGGAGACCCAGTACTTC.

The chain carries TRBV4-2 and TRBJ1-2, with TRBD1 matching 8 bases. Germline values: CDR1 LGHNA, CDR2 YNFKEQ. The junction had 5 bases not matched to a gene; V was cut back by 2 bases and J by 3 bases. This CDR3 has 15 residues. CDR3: CASSQQRQGYYGYTF. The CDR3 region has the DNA TGTGCCAGCAGCCAACAACGACAGGGGTACTATGGCTACACCTTC.

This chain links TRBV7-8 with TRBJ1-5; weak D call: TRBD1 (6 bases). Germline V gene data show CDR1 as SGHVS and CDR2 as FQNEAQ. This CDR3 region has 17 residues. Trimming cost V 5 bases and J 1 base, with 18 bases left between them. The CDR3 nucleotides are TGTGCCAGCAGCATCTCCGGGCACAGGGACAGCAATCAGCCCCAGCATTTT. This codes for CASSISGHRDSNQPQHF.

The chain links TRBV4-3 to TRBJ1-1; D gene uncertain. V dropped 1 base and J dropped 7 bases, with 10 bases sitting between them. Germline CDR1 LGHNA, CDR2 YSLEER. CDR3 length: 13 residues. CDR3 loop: CASSQGMDREAFF. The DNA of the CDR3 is TGCGCCAGCAGCCAAGGCATGGACCGTGAAGCTTTCTTT.

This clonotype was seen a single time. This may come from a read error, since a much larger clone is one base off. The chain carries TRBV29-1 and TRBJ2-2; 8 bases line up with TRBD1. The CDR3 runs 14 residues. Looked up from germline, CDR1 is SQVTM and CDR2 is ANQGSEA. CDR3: CSVEPQGGTVELFF. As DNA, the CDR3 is TGCAGCGTTGAACCACAGGGGGGCACCGTGGAGCTGTTTTTT.

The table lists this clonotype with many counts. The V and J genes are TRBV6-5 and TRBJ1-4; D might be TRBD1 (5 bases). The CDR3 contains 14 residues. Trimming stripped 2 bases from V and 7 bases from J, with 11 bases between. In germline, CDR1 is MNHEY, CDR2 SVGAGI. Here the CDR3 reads CASSYVLGGEKLFF. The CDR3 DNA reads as TGTGCCAGCAGTTACGTCCTCGGGGGTGAAAAACTGTTTTTT.

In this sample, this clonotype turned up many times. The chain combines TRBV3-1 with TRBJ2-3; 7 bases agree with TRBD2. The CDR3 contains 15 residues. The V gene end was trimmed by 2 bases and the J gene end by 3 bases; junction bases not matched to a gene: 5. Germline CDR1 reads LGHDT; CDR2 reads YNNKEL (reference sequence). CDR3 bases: TGTGCCAGCAGCCAACGCGGGGGATATACAGATACGCAGTATTTT. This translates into CASSQRGGYTDTQYF.

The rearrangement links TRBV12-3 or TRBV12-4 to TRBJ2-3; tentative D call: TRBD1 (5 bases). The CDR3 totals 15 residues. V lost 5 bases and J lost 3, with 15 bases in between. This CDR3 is CASSPDSLRTDTQYF. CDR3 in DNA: TGTGCCAGCAGTCCCGACAGCCTACGGACAGATACGCAGTATTTT.